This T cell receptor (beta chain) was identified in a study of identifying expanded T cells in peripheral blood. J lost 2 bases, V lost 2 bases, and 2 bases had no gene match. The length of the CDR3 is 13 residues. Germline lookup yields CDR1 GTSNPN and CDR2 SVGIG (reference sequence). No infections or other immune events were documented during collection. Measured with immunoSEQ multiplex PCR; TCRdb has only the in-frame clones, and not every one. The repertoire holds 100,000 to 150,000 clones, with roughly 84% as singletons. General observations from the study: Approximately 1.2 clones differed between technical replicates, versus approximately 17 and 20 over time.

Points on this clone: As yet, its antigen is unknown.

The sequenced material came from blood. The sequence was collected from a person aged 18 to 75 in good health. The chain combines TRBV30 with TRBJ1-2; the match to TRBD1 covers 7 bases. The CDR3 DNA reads TGTGCCTGGAGTCAACAGGGGAACTATGGCTACACCTTC. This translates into CAWSQQGNYGYTF.